A selection of T cell receptor beta chains follows, all from one sample in a study of beta chain features in type 1 diabetes. Generated by immunoSEQ multiplex PCR, the TCRdb table keeps only in-frame clones and is missing some. The table lists 160,000 or so clones, just over 9% of them singletons, with about 2.1% in the top ten. The specimen was central memory CD4+ T cells from blood. The source is a woman younger than 30 in good health. Each CDR3 is given with its conserved first and last residue. Each record gives: clone size, D gene, V gene, J gene, CDR3 protein, CDR3 DNA. D genes are given only for firm matches. Clone size is given for some rows only: seen once, a few or many times, or a class if the clone is expanded.

size: -; D: TRBD1; V: TRBV18; J: TRBJ1-6; CDR3: CASSERTGSNSPLHF; DNA: TGTGCCAGCTCAGAAAGGACAGGGAGCAATTCACCCCTCCACTTT
size: many; D: TRBD1; V: TRBV4-1; J: TRBJ2-5; CDR3: CASSPGWDSRETQYF; DNA: TGCGCCAGCAGCCCTGGATGGGACAGCAGGGAGACCCAGTACTTC
size: -; D: TRBD2; V: TRBV6-1; J: TRBJ2-7; CDR3: CASIPSGGAYEQYF; DNA: TGTGCCAGCATCCCTAGCGGGGGGGCTTACGAGCAGTACTTC
size: few; D: -; V: TRBV7-2; J: TRBJ2-7; CDR3: CASSLVDEQYF; DNA: TGTGCCAGCAGCTTAGTCGACGAGCAGTACTTC
size: -; D: -; V: TRBV6-5; J: TRBJ2-5; CDR3: CASRLTVQETQYF; DNA: TGTGCCAGCAGACTAACCGTACAAGAGACCCAGTACTTC
size: few; D: -; V: TRBV9; J: TRBJ2-1; CDR3: CASSVQGTNNEQFF; DNA: TGTGCCAGCAGCGTCCAGGGAACGAACAATGAGCAGTTCTTC
size: -; D: TRBD1; V: TRBV7-6; J: TRBJ2-7; CDR3: CASSPRAGTDSYEQYF; DNA: TGTGCCAGCAGCCCAAGGGCCGGGACAGACTCCTACGAGCAGTACTTC
size: many; D: TRBD1; V: TRBV7-2; J: TRBJ2-1; CDR3: CASSLDWTGAIFF; DNA: TGTGCCAGCAGCTTAGATTGGACAGGGGCGATCTTCTTC
size: few; D: -; V: TRBV4-1; J: TRBJ2-2; CDR3: CASLRLLNTGELFF; DNA: TGCGCCAGCCTGAGACTCCTGAACACCGGGGAGCTGTTTTTT
size: few; D: TRBD2; V: TRBV11-2; J: TRBJ2-1; CDR3: CASSPSSGPYNEQFF; DNA: TGTGCCAGCAGCCCCTCTAGCGGACCCTACAATGAGCAGTTCTTC
size: many; D: -; V: TRBV6-5; J: TRBJ2-5; CDR3: CASSSPGGPQYF; DNA: TGTGCCAGCAGTTCCCCAGGGGGGCCCCAGTACTTC
size: -; D: TRBD1; V: TRBV18; J: TRBJ2-7; CDR3: CASSMDRDEQYF; DNA: TGTGCCAGCTCAATGGACAGGGACGAGCAGTACTTC
size: -; D: -; V: TRBV6-6; J: TRBJ1-4; CDR3: CASRLREGNEKLFF; DNA: TGTGCCAGCAGACTACGGGAGGGGAATGAAAAACTGTTTTTT
size: -; D: TRBD2; V: TRBV5-1; J: TRBJ2-3; CDR3: CASGRTSGFPDTQYF; DNA: TGCGCCAGCGGCCGGACTAGCGGGTTCCCAGATACGCAGTATTTT
size: few; D: -; V: TRBV6-6; J: TRBJ1-5; CDR3: CASSAGLGLPQHF; DNA: TGTGCCAGCAGTGCCGGACTAGGTCTGCCCCAGCATTTT
size: few; D: -; V: TRBV4-3; J: TRBJ1-6; CDR3: CASSQERLNSPLHF; DNA: TGCGCCAGCAGCCAAGAAAGACTTAATTCACCCCTCCACTTT
size: few; D: -; V: TRBV29-1; J: TRBJ2-3; CDR3: CSVGQIPTDTQYF; DNA: TGCAGCGTTGGACAGATACCTACAGATACGCAGTATTTT
size: few; D: TRBD1; V: TRBV5-5; J: TRBJ2-1; CDR3: CASSLVTGGGEQFF; DNA: TGTGCCAGCAGCTTGGTTACAGGGGGCGGTGAGCAGTTCTTC
size: -; D: TRBD1; V: TRBV30; J: TRBJ2-7; CDR3: CAWSSGQSYEQYF; DNA: TGTGCCTGGAGTTCGGGACAGTCCTACGAGCAGTACTTC
size: few; D: TRBD2; V: TRBV4-2; J: TRBJ2-6; CDR3: CASSQREGFKFAGANVLTF; DNA: TGTGCCAGCTCCCAGAGGGAGGGGTTTAAATTTGCTGGGGCCAACGTCCTGACTTTC
size: -; D: -; V: TRBV18; J: TRBJ2-3; CDR3: CASSPLPQSPDTQYF; DNA: TGTGCCAGCTCACCACTTCCTCAAAGCCCAGATACGCAGTATTTT
size: -; D: -; V: TRBV29-1; J: TRBJ1-2; CDR3: CSVRGSDGYTF; DNA: TGCAGCGTTCGGGGGAGTGATGGCTACACCTTC
size: few; D: TRBD1; V: TRBV13; J: TRBJ1-2; CDR3: CASSFGGTGGSYGYTF; DNA: TGTGCCAGCAGCTTCGGAGGGACAGGGGGTAGTTATGGCTACACCTTC
size: few; D: TRBD2; V: TRBV7-2; J: TRBJ2-7; CDR3: CASSFRQGGHEQYF; DNA: TGTGCCAGCAGCTTTCGGCAGGGAGGGCACGAGCAGTACTTC
size: few; D: -; V: TRBV5-1; J: TRBJ1-1; CDR3: CASSPGQRNTEAFF; DNA: TGCGCCAGCAGCCCGGGACAACGGAACACTGAAGCTTTCTTT
size: few; D: TRBD1; V: TRBV5-4; J: TRBJ2-5; CDR3: CASSLGGARVQETQYF; DNA: TGTGCCAGCAGCTTAGGGGGCGCGAGGGTCCAAGAGACCCAGTACTTC
size: -; D: -; V: TRBV14; J: TRBJ2-3; CDR3: CASSQERGTTDTQYF; DNA: TGTGCCAGCAGCCAAGAGCGCGGAACCACAGATACGCAGTATTTT
size: -; D: TRBD2; V: TRBV9; J: TRBJ2-1; CDR3: CASSLSSGLSYNEQFF; DNA: TGTGCCAGCAGCCTGTCTAGCGGACTCTCCTACAATGAGCAGTTCTTC
size: -; D: TRBD1; V: TRBV6-5; J: TRBJ1-1; CDR3: CASSYRGQGTEAFF; DNA: TGTGCCAGCAGTTACCGAGGACAGGGCACTGAAGCTTTCTTT
size: -; D: -; V: TRBV2; J: TRBJ1-5; CDR3: CASSRVTQPQHF; DNA: TGTGCCAGCAGCAGGGTGACTCAGCCCCAGCATTTT
size: -; D: -; V: TRBV12-5; J: TRBJ1-2; CDR3: CASGFSAGHGYTF; DNA: TGTGCTAGTGGTTTTTCGGCAGGCCATGGCTACACCTTC
size: few; D: TRBD2; V: TRBV6-6; J: TRBJ2-3; CDR3: CASRGRLAGGPDTQYF; DNA: TGTGCCAGCAGGGGACGCCTAGCGGGGGGCCCAGATACGCAGTATTTT
size: few; D: -; V: TRBV6-5; J: TRBJ2-3; CDR3: CASSERVDTQYF; DNA: TGTGCCAGCAGTGAGCGCGTAGATACGCAGTATTTT
size: -; D: TRBD1; V: TRBV5-4; J: TRBJ2-1; CDR3: CASSSWTGNPYNEQFF; DNA: TGTGCCAGCAGCTCCTGGACAGGCAACCCCTACAATGAGCAGTTCTTC
size: -; D: TRBD2; V: TRBV7-9; J: TRBJ2-3; CDR3: CASSFRSSGRGGDTQYF; DNA: TGTGCCAGCAGCTTCCGATCTAGCGGGAGAGGTGGCGATACGCAGTATTTT
size: -; D: TRBD1; V: TRBV30; J: TRBJ1-2; CDR3: CACRKPGQGFPGYTF; DNA: TGTGCCTGTCGAAAACCGGGACAGGGATTTCCTGGCTACACCTTC
size: -; D: -; V: TRBV18; J: TRBJ2-3; CDR3: CASSPPGTRNRVDTQYF; DNA: TGTGCCAGCTCACCACCCGGCACGCGGAATCGGGTAGATACGCAGTATTTT
size: few; D: -; V: TRBV19; J: TRBJ2-1; CDR3: CASSFETGIGANEQFF; DNA: TGTGCCAGTAGTTTTGAAACAGGGATAGGTGCCAATGAGCAGTTCTTC
size: -; D: -; V: TRBV27; J: TRBJ1-2; CDR3: CASSLLGGANYGYTF; DNA: TGTGCCAGCAGCCTCCTAGGGGGGGCGAACTATGGCTACACCTTC
size: -; D: TRBD1; V: TRBV19; J: TRBJ2-5; CDR3: CASSMPGTDQETQYF; DNA: TGTGCCAGTAGTATGCCCGGGACAGACCAAGAGACCCAGTACTTC
size: -; D: -; V: TRBV2; J: TRBJ2-2; CDR3: CASRQGRNTGELFF; DNA: TGTGCCAGCAGACAGGGAAGAAATACCGGGGAGCTGTTTTTT
size: -; D: TRBD2; V: TRBV30; J: TRBJ2-1; CDR3: CAWSGTSGGLGDEQFF; DNA: TGTGCCTGGAGTGGGACTAGCGGGGGCCTCGGGGATGAGCAGTTCTTC
size: -; D: -; V: TRBV5-4; J: TRBJ2-1; CDR3: CASSSPGGQGSYNEQFF; DNA: TGTGCCAGCAGCTCCCCAGGTGGGCAGGGGTCCTACAATGAGCAGTTCTTC
size: -; D: -; V: TRBV6-1; J: TRBJ1-1; CDR3: CASRQGSNTEAFF; DNA: TGTGCCAGCAGACAGGGTTCGAACACTGAAGCTTTCTTT
size: few; D: -; V: TRBV2; J: TRBJ2-1; CDR3: CASSVGTTDYNEQFF; DNA: TGTGCCAGCAGTGTAGGGACAACCGATTACAATGAGCAGTTCTTC
size: -; D: -; V: TRBV9; J: TRBJ2-4; CDR3: CASSPGELNIQYF; DNA: TGTGCCAGCAGCCCAGGGGAGTTAAACATTCAGTACTTC
size: few; D: -; V: TRBV6-6; J: TRBJ1-5; CDR3: CASSYTSGSSQPQHF; DNA: TGTGCCAGCAGTTACACCTCCGGGTCATCCCAGCCCCAGCATTTT
size: -; D: TRBD1; V: TRBV19; J: TRBJ1-5; CDR3: CASSDRVGEQRPQHF; DNA: TGTGCCAGTAGTGACAGGGTAGGAGAGCAAAGGCCCCAGCATTTT
size: once; D: TRBD1; V: TRBV9; J: TRBJ2-7; CDR3: CASSPGQGGSYEQYF; DNA: TGTGCCAGCAGCCCGGGACAGGGTGGCTCCTACGAGCAGTACTTC
size: few; D: -; V: TRBV6-5; J: TRBJ2-2; CDR3: CASSYSEQGNTGELFF; DNA: TGTGCCAGCAGTTACTCGGAACAGGGAAACACCGGGGAGCTGTTTTTT
size: few; D: TRBD1; V: TRBV7-9; J: TRBJ2-1; CDR3: CASTYRGNEQFF; DNA: TGTGCCAGCACCTACAGGGGGAATGAGCAGTTCTTC
size: few; D: TRBD2; V: TRBV5-4; J: TRBJ2-3; CDR3: CASSSPLAGADTQYF; DNA: TGTGCCAGCAGCTCCCCACTAGCGGGAGCCGATACGCAGTATTTT
size: -; D: -; V: TRBV4-2; J: TRBJ1-4; CDR3: CASSQDNAGVDEKLFF; DNA: TGTGCCAGCAGCCAAGATAACGCAGGGGTGGATGAAAAACTGTTTTTT